The subject of this entry is one T cell receptor beta chain. The data stem from a study of blood T cell repertoires in COVID-19. The data were produced by immunoSEQ multiplex PCR, yet TCRdb's version contains in-frame clones alone and is incomplete. The sample shows 150,000 to 160,000 clones, about 90% of them seen only once. The CDR3 is made up of 15 amino acids. Germline trimming cut 3 bases from V and 11 bases from J; bases unmatched to any gene: 13. Germline V gives CDR1 MNHNS, CDR2 SASEGT. The clonotype originates from a man aged 45-65 years with acute or convalescent COVID-19. The V gene is TRBV6-1, the J gene TRBJ1-5, with TRBD1 matching 7 bases. Sequencing was carried out using peripheral blood. The CDR3 region is CASSEQGGERVAQHF. As DNA, the CDR3 is TGTGCCAGCAGTGAGCAAGGGGGCGAAAGAGTCGCCCAGCATTTT.